The present T cell receptor (beta chain) was sequenced within a study of T cells after yellow fever vaccination. Overall study findings and caveats: Sorted repertoires could include abundant contaminating clonotypes from bulk cells. Reappearing after the booster were most of the clones from primary vaccination (about 96% CD4, 88% CD8). Overall, a small share of clonotypes was seen in both CD4 and CD8 compartments.

This clonotype came up a few times. Its antigen is unknown. CDR1 and CDR2 (germline): DFQATT, SNEGSKA (reference sequence). V lost 4 bases and J lost 2, with 13 bases in between. CDR3 size: 14 residues. A universal primer site and UMIs were added as TCR cDNA was made by 5'RACE template switching. TCRdb re-called the 5' RACE reads through MiXCR, storing one row per CDR3 protein. The sample has 350,000 to 550,000 distinct CDR3 sequences, around 20% seen once. The specimen was PBMCs, collected before the yellow fever booster vaccination. The sequence was collected from a man younger than 35 who received the YFV17D yellow fever vaccine. This rearrangement joins TRBV20-1 to TRBJ2-3; D is perhaps TRBD2 (5 bases). The CDR3 protein is CSAKVPGITDTQYF. The CDR3 DNA follows: TGCAGTGCTAAAGTTCCGGGGATCACAGATACGCAGTATTTT.